This record looks at one T cell receptor (beta chain) sequence and its context. Seattle-derived patients entered the study during active infection and were followed longitudinally. J gave up 4 bases and V 3 bases, and 6 bases lay outside the gene matches. The CDR3 has 16 residues. CDR1 is SGDLS and CDR2 is YYNGEE in the germline V gene. How the authors handled the data: Reference gene primer amplification yielded estimated nucleated cell counts. The repertoire was sequenced with immunoSEQ multiplex PCR; TCRdb's copy has only in-frame clones and lacks some. V, J and clone size were drawn from that table, and D and trimming were deduced from the DNA. The data hold about 200,000 clones, with about 86% observed a single time. This entry is derived from a study of blood T cell repertoires in COVID-19.

This TCR came from a woman aged 45-65 years with COVID-19, enrolled during active disease. The chain couples TRBV9 to TRBJ2-1, with 11 bases identical to TRBD2. The sample comprised peripheral blood. The CDR3 is CASSALAGGPYNEQFF. The DNA for the CDR3 is TGTGCCAGCAGCGCTTTAGCGGGGGGGCCTTACAATGAGCAGTTCTTC.